This TCR beta chain was captured by sequencing in a study of blood T cell repertoires in COVID-19. Across the study: The samples span acute and convalescent COVID-19 from the United States, Italy and Spain. In each case, the material was cDNA or gDNA derived from T cells, B-cell-depleted T cells, or PBMCs.

Seattle patients were enrolled during active infection and followed longitudinally. J was trimmed by 4 bases and V by 7 bases; bases with no gene match: 6. Germline assignment: CDR1 MRHNA and CDR2 SNTAGT. The CDR3 loop spans 15 amino acids. Method: immunoSEQ multiplex PCR; TCRdb's copy keeps in-frame clones and lacks some. Of under 200,000 clones in the sample, under 95% were seen once. Specimen: peripheral blood. The gene calls are TRBV6-4 and TRBJ2-3, with 12 bases lining up with TRBD2. The receptor was derived from a man between 18 and 35 years old with COVID-19, enrolled during active disease. CDR3 sequence (DNA): TGTGCCAGCATCCTACTAGCGGGAGGCGCAGATACGCAGTATTTT. As protein: CASILLAGGADTQYF.